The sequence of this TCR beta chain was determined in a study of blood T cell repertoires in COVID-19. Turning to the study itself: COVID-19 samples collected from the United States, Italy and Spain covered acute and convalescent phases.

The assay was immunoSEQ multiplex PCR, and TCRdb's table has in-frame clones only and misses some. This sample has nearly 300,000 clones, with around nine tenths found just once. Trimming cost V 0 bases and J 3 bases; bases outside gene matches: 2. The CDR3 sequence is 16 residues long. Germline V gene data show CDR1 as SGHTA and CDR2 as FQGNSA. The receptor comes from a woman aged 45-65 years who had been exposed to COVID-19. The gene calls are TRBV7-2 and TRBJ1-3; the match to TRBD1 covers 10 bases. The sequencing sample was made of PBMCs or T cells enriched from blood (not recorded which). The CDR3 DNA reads TGTGCCAGCAGCTTAGCTGGACAGGGGGTTGGAAACACCATATATTTT. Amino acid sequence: CASSLAGQGVGNTIYF.